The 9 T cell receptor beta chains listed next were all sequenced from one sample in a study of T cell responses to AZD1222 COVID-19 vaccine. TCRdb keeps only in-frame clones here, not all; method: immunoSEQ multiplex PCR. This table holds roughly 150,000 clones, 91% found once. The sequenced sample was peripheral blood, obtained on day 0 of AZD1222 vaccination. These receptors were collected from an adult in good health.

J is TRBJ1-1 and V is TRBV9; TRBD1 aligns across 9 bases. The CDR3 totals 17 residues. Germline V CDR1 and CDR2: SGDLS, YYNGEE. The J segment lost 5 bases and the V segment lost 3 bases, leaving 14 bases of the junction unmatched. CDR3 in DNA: TGTGCCAGCAGCGCCGATTGGGGTACGGGACAGGGAACTGAAGCTTTCTTT. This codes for CASSADWGTGQGTEAFF.

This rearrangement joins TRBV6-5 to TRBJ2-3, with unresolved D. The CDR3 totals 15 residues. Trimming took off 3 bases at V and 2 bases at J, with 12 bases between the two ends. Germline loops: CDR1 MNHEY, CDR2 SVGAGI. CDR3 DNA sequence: TGTGCCAGCAGTTATCTAGGAGAGTCCACAGATACGCAGTATTTT. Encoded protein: CASSYLGESTDTQYF.

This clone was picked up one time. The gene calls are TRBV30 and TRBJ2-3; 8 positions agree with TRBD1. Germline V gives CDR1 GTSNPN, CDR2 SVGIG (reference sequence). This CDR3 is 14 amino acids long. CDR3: CAIAGGLRTDTQYF. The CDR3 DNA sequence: TGTGCGATCGCAGGGGGCCTACGCACAGATACGCAGTATTTT.

In DNA form, the CDR3 reads TGTGCCAGCAGCCGCGGATCCTACGAGCAGTACTTC. Amino acid sequence: CASSRGSYEQYF. The chain couples TRBV11-3 to TRBJ2-7; D uncertain. CDR3 size: 12 residues. The V gene lost 5 bases and the J gene lost 1 base, with 6 bases spanning the gap. Germline CDR1 reads SGHNT; CDR2 reads YENEEA.

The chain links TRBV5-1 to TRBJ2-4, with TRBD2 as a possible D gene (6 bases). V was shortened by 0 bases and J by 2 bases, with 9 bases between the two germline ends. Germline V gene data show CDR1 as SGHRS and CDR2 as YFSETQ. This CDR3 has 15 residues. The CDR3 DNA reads TGCGCCAGCAGCTTGGTGGAGGGACCCAAAAACATTCAGTACTTC. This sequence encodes CASSLVEGPKNIQYF.

In nucleotides, the CDR3 is TGTGCCAGCAGTTATGGAGGGGAAGAGACCCAGTACTTC. Encoded protein: CASSYGGEETQYF. The chain links TRBV6-2 or TRBV6-3 to TRBJ2-5; weak D call: TRBD2 (6 bases). V was pared by 3 bases and J by 3 bases, with 8 bases between. CDR3 length equals 13 residues. From germline, CDR1 is MNHEY and CDR2 SVGEGT.

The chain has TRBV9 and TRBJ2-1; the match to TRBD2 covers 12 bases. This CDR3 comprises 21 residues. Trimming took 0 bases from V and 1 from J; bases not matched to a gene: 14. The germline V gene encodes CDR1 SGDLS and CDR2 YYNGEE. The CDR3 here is CASSVGPGGLAGRGSYNEQFF. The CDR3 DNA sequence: TGTGCCAGCAGCGTAGGTCCAGGAGGACTAGCGGGAAGGGGGTCCTACAATGAGCAGTTCTTC.

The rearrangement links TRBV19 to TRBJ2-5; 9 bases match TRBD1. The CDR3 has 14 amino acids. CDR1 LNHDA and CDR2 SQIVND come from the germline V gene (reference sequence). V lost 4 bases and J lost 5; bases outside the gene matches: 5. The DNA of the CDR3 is TGTGCCAGTAGTAGGGGACAGGGTGAGGAGACCCAGTACTTC. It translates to CASSRGQGEETQYF.

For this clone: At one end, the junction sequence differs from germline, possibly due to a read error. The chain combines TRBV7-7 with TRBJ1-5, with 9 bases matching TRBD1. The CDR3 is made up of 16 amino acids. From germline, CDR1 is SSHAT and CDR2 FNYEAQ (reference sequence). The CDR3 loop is CASSVLRDRVHQPQHF. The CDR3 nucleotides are TGTGCTAGCAGCGTCCTCCGGGACAGGGTACATCAGCCCCAGCATTTT.